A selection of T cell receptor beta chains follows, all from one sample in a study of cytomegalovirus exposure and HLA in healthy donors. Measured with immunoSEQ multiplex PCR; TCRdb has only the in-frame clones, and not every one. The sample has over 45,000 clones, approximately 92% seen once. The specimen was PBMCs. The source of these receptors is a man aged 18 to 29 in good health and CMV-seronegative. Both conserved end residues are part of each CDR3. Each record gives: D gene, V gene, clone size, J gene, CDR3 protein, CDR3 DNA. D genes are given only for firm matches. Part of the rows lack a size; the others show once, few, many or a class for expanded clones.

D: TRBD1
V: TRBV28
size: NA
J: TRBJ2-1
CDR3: CASSEDRKDNEQFF
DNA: TGTGCCAGCAGTGAGGACAGGAAGGACAATGAGCAGTTCTTC

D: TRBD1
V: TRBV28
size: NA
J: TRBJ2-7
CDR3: CASTGTDAYEQYF
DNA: TGTGCCAGCACAGGGACAGACGCCTACGAGCAGTACTTC

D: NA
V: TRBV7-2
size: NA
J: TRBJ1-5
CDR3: CASSLDQGLEQPQHF
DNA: TGTGCCAGCAGCCTCGATCAGGGTTTGGAACAGCCCCAGCATTTT

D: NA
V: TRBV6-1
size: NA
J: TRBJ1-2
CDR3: CASSEGAIANYGYTF
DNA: TGTGCCAGCAGTGAAGGGGCTATTGCTAACTATGGCTACACCTTC

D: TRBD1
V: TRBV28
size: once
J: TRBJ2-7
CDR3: CASSPPRGTETYEQYF
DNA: TGTGCCAGCAGCCCTCCGAGAGGGACAGAAACCTACGAGCAGTACTTC

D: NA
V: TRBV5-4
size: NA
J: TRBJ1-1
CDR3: CASSLPGYPIIAFF
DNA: TGTGCCAGCAGCCTTCCAGGGTATCCAATAATAGCTTTCTTT

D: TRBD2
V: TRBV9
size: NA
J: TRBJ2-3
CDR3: CASRGGSLTDTQYF
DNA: TGTGCCAGCAGGGGCGGGAGCCTCACAGATACGCAGTATTTT

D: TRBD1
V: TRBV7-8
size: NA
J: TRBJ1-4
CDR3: CASSAGQGDEKLFF
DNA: TGTGCCAGCAGCGCGGGACAGGGTGATGAAAAACTGTTTTTT

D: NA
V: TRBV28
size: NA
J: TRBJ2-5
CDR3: CAVGFPGKETQYF
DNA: TGTGCCGTTGGTTTTCCAGGGAAAGAGACCCAGTACTTC

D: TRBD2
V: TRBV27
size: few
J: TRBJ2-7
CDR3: CASSTPSGSREQYF
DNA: TGTGCCAGCAGCACGCCTAGCGGGAGTCGAGAGCAGTACTTC

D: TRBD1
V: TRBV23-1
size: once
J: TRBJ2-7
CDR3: CASSLTPQGSTSYEQYF
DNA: TGCGCCAGCAGTTTAACCCCACAGGGGTCAACTTCCTACGAGCAGTACTTC

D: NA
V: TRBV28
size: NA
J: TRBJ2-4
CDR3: CASHSRLAKNIQYF
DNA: TGTGCCAGCCATTCGCGATTGGCCAAAAACATTCAGTACTTC

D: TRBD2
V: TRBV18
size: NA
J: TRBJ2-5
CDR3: CASSPPGGSETQYF
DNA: TGTGCCAGCTCACCACCGGGGGGGAGCGAGACCCAGTACTTC

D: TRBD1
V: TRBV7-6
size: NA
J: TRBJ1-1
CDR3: CASSLKRTGGDTEAFF
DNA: TGTGCCAGCAGCTTAAAACGGACAGGGGGCGACACTGAAGCTTTCTTT

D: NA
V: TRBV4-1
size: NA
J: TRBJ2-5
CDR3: CASSQVFSETQYF
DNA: TGCGCCAGCAGCCAAGTATTCTCGGAGACCCAGTACTTC

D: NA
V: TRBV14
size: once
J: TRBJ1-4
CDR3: CASSHRATNEKLFF
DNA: TGTGCCAGCAGCCACAGGGCAACTAATGAAAAACTGTTTTTT

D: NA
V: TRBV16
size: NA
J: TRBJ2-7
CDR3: CASSQARTGNEQYF
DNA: TGTGCCAGCAGCCAAGCAAGGACGGGGAACGAGCAGTACTTC

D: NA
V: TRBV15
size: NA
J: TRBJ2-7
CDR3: CATSRDNYEQYF
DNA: TGTGCCACCAGCAGAGATAACTACGAGCAGTACTTC

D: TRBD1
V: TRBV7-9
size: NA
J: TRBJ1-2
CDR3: CASSLVQGDGYTF
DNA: TGTGCCAGCAGCTTAGTACAGGGGGATGGCTACACCTTC

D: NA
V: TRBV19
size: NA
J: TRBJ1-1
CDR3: CASSGLLNTEAFF
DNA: TGTGCCAGTAGCGGACTGTTGAACACTGAAGCTTTCTTT

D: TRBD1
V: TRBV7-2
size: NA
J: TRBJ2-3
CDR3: CASSLVAGTGKDTQYF
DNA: TGTGCCAGCAGCTTAGTTGCCGGGACAGGAAAGGATACGCAGTATTTT

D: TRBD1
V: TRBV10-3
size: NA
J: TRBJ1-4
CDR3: CAISQGQGNEKLFF
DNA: TGTGCCATCAGTCAGGGACAGGGAAATGAAAAACTGTTTTTT

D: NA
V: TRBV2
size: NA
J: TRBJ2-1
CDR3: CASSESRDVYNEQFF
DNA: TGTGCCAGCAGTGAGTCGCGGGACGTCTACAATGAGCAGTTCTTC

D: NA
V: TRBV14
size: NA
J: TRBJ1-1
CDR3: CASSLNLPGTEAFF
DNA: TGTGCCAGCAGCCTGAACCTCCCGGGAACTGAAGCTTTCTTT

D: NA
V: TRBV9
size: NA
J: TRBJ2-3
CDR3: CASSVGVRNTDTQYF
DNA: TGTGCCAGCAGCGTAGGCGTCAGGAACACAGATACGCAGTATTTT

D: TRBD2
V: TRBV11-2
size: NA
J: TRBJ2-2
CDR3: CASSASGLAGNTGELFF
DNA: TGTGCCAGCAGCGCCTCCGGACTAGCCGGGAACACCGGGGAGCTGTTTTTT